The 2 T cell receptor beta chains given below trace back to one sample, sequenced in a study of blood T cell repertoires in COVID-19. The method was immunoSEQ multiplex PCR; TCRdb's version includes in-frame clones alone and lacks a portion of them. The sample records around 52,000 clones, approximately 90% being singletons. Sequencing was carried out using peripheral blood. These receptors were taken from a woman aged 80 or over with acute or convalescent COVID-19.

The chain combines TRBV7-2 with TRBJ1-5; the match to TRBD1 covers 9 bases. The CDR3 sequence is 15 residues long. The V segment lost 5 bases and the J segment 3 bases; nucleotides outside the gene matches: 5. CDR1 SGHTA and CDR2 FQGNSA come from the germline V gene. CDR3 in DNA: TGTGCCAGCAGCCTCAGGACAGGGGCCAATCAGCCCCAGCATTTT. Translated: CASSLRTGANQPQHF.

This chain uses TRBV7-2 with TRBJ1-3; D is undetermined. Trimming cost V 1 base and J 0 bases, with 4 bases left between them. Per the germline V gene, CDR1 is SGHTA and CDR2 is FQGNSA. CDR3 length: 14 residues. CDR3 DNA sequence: TGTGCCAGCAGCTTAGGGGCCTCTGGAAACACCATATATTTT. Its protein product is CASSLGASGNTIYF.